One and the same sample provided the 19 T cell receptor beta chains below, sequenced in a study of cytomegalovirus exposure and HLA in healthy donors. Primers included in the PCR were 60 Vbeta and 13 Jbeta primers. Method: immunoSEQ multiplex PCR; TCRdb's copy keeps in-frame clones and lacks some. The profile covers around 110,000 clones, with roughly 73% appearing a single time and roughly 7.8% taken by the ten largest. Material: PBMCs. The receptors derive from a man aged 25-45 years in good health and CMV-seronegative.

The rearrangement joins TRBV2 to TRBJ2-1, with 10 bases matching TRBD2. V was clipped by 8 bases and J by 8 bases; unmatched bases: 24. The CDR3 sequence is 19 residues long. The V gene's germline CDR1 is SNHLY and CDR2 FYNNEI. CDR3 sequence reads: CASHDAVYSLSSGGDEQFF. The CDR3 region has the DNA TGTGCCAGCCACGACGCCGTTTATTCACTGTCTAGCGGGGGCGATGAGCAGTTCTTC.

The chain has TRBV6-6 and TRBJ2-2; 11 bases line up with TRBD2. V gave up 5 bases and J gave up 3 bases; unmatched junction bases: 5. CDR1 is MNHNY, CDR2 SVGAGI, per germline (reference sequence). CDR3 length equals 16 residues. The CDR3 DNA sequence: TGTGCCAGCAGTCGCCTGGGACTAGCGGACACCGGGGAGCTGTTTTTT. This gives the protein CASSRLGLADTGELFF.

J is TRBJ2-5 and V is TRBV18; D not resolved. V dropped 3 bases and J dropped 2 bases, with 13 bases sitting between them. Germline V gives CDR1 KGHSH, CDR2 LQKENI. The CDR3 sequence is 15 residues long. CDR3 coding DNA: TGTGCCAGCTCACCCATCGGGTCTTCTCAAGAGACCCAGTACTTC. This sequence encodes CASSPIGSSQETQYF.

DNA of the CDR3: TGTGCCAGCAGTGGTGGGCGAGTGGAAGGCGTTACTGAAGCTTTCTTT. This codes for CASSGGRVEGVTEAFF. The V call is TRBV6-6, the J call TRBJ1-1; D unclear. There are 16 residues in the CDR3. Germline V gene lookup returns CDR1 MNHNY and CDR2 SVGAGI (reference sequence). Trimming left V 5 bases short and J 5 bases short, with 21 bases between.

V is TRBV4-1 and J is TRBJ2-5, with 13 bases fitting TRBD2. The DNA end lines up better with TRBJ2-7; the J call may be wrong. From germline, CDR1 is MGHRA and CDR2 YSYEKL. The CDR3 loop spans 18 amino acids. The CDR3 nucleotides read TGCGCCAGCAGCCAACGACAGGGTGGACTAGCGGGAGAAGGCGAGCAGTACTTC. Protein product: CASSQRQGGLAGEGEQYF.

The chain joins TRBV6-1 to TRBJ2-7; 8 bases are shared with TRBD1. The CDR3 is 12 residues long. The germline V gene has CDR1 MNHNS and CDR2 SASEGT. The V segment lost 5 bases and the J segment 6 bases; nucleotides outside the gene matches: 3. The CDR3 coding sequence is TGTGCCAGCAGTTATACAGGGGGCGAGCAGTACTTC. Its protein product is CASSYTGGEQYF.

The chain couples TRBV5-6 to TRBJ2-5; 7 positions agree with TRBD1. CDR1 and CDR2 (germline): SGHDT, YYEEEE. This CDR3 spans 16 amino acids. After removal of 1 base from V and 2 bases from J, the junction contained 8 bases not matched to a gene. DNA for the CDR3: TGTGCCAGCAGCTTGTCGACAGGGCCCGCACAAGAGACCCAGTACTTC. It translates to CASSLSTGPAQETQYF.

This clone came up a few times. V and J are TRBV6-6 and TRBJ2-2; the match to TRBD1 covers 8 bases. With 7 bases clipped from V and 7 bases from J, the junction kept 5 bases outside the gene matches. In germline, CDR1 is MNHNY, CDR2 SVGAGI (reference sequence). The CDR3 runs to 13 residues. CDR3 bases: TGTGCCAGCAAGGCAGGGGGCGGCGGGGAGCTGTTTTTT. It translates to CASKAGGGGELFF.

This clone was counted a few times. The V call is TRBV6-6, the J call TRBJ2-7; 7 positions match TRBD1. The J segment lost 4 bases and the V segment lost 4 bases, leaving 13 bases of the junction unmatched. Germline loops: CDR1 MNHNY, CDR2 SVGAGI (reference sequence). The CDR3 extends over 16 amino acids. CDR3 bases: TGTGCCAGCAGTTTTTGCAAGCAAAAGGGGGCATACGAGCAGTACTTC. It is translated as CASSFCKQKGAYEQYF.

The chain joins TRBV19 to TRBJ1-2; TRBD1 matches at 11 bases. CDR1 and CDR2 (germline): LNHDA, SQIVND (reference sequence). CDR3 length equals 15 residues. Trimming cost V 7 bases and J 8 bases; bases outside gene matches: 12. CDR3 in DNA: TGTGCCAGTAACCCGAAGGACAGGGGGCCGAAGGGCTACACCTTC. It translates to CASNPKDRGPKGYTF.

The chain couples TRBV2 to TRBJ2-3; 9 positions match TRBD1. Germline-derived CDR1 and CDR2 are SNHLY and FYNNEI. This CDR3 spans 16 amino acids. The J segment lost 3 bases and the V segment lost 4 bases, leaving 8 bases of the junction unmatched. The CDR3 nucleotides read TGTGCCAGCAGTGCCTCCGGGACAGGGAGGACAGATACGCAGTATTTT. Amino acid sequence: CASSASGTGRTDTQYF. The whole variable domain, remainder taken from reference TRBV2 and TRBJ2-3, is EPEVTQTPSHQVTQMGQEVILRCVPISNHLYFYWYRQILGQKVEFLVSFYNNEISEKSEIFDDQFSVERPDGSNFTLKIRSTKLEDSAMYFCASSASGTGRTDTQYFGPGTRLTVL.

The rearrangement joins TRBV5-1 to TRBJ2-7; the match to TRBD2 covers 10 bases. The CDR3 runs 16 residues. From germline, CDR1 is SGHRS and CDR2 YFSETQ. V gave up 0 bases and J gave up 5 bases; unmatched junction bases: 8. CDR3 protein: CASSLEPAGGPHEQYF. The CDR3 DNA is TGCGCCAGCAGCTTGGAGCCAGCGGGAGGGCCCCACGAGCAGTACTTC.

In this sample, this clone turned up a few times. The chain combines TRBV9 with TRBJ2-2; a weak D match, TRBD1 (5 bases). CDR1 and CDR2 from the germline V gene are SGDLS and YYNGEE. V dropped 3 bases and J dropped 0 bases, with 12 bases sitting between them. The CDR3 runs to 16 residues. CDR3 bases: TGTGCCAGCAGCGCCTTTGACAGCCCGAACACCGGGGAGCTGTTTTTT. Translating it yields CASSAFDSPNTGELFF.

The rearrangement joins TRBV2 to TRBJ1-1, with TRBD1 matching 7 bases. CDR3 length: 14 residues. The V gene end was trimmed by 6 bases and the J gene end by 3 bases; junction bases not matched to a gene: 7. Germline CDR1 SNHLY, CDR2 FYNNEI. CDR3 sequence reads: CASRPGDSYTEAFF. Here the CDR3 DNA reads TGTGCCAGCAGACCCGGGGACAGTTACACTGAAGCTTTCTTT.

This clone appeared once. V usage is TRBV7-9 and J usage is TRBJ2-1; 7 nucleotides align to TRBD2. The J segment lost 4 bases and the V segment lost 5 bases, leaving 2 bases of the junction unmatched. The CDR3 has 13 residues. Germline CDR1 and CDR2: SEHNR and FQNEAQ (reference sequence). CDR3 bases: TGTGCCAGCAGCGACGGGGGGTACAATGAGCAGTTCTTC. Translated, it gives CASSDGGYNEQFF.

The J gene is TRBJ2-7, the V gene TRBV11-2, with TRBD2 matching over 7 bases. Trimming cost V 3 bases and J 2 bases; bases outside gene matches: 7. This CDR3 has 15 residues. In germline, CDR1 is SGHAT, CDR2 FQNNGV. The CDR3: CASSFRLADTYEQYF. In nucleotides, the CDR3 is TGTGCCAGCAGCTTCCGACTAGCAGATACCTACGAGCAGTACTTC.

V usage is TRBV5-1 and J usage is TRBJ2-1; 9 nucleotides agree with TRBD1. The CDR3 is 15 amino acids. Germline CDR1 SGHRS, CDR2 YFSETQ. With 6 bases clipped from V and 2 bases from J, the junction kept 6 bases outside the gene matches. This CDR3 is CASKLTGGAYNEQFF. The CDR3 nucleotides are TGCGCCAGCAAATTGACAGGGGGGGCCTACAATGAGCAGTTCTTC.

This clone was seen more than once but under ten times. The rearrangement links TRBV21-1 to TRBJ2-6; the D call of TRBD1 is as the table states it, not checked on the DNA. TRBV21-1 is assigned pseudogene status. The CDR3 consists of 16 residues. In DNA, the CDR3 is TGTGCCAGCTTGGAGACAGGGATCTCTGGGGCCAACGTCCTGACTTTC. This codes for CASLETGISGANVLTF.

The chain combines TRBV4-2 with TRBJ2-3; TRBD2 might be the D (7 bases). The V end lost 0 bases, the J end lost 2 bases, and 15 bases lay between the germline ends. Germline V gene lookup returns CDR1 LGHNA and CDR2 YNFKEQ. The CDR3 is made up of 17 amino acids. The CDR3 DNA is TGTGCCAGCAGCCAAGATCCTATAGGGGGGGCCACAGATACGCAGTATTTT. It encodes CASSQDPIGGATDTQYF.